This entry features one TCR beta chain sequence. Trimming took off 2 bases at V and 2 bases at J, with 10 bases between the two ends. The germline V gene encodes CDR1 LNHDA and CDR2 SQIVND (reference sequence). The CDR3 extends over 15 amino acids. This entry belongs to a study of blood T cell repertoires in COVID-19. Study-wide background: Samples representing acute and convalescent COVID-19 were sourced from the United States, Italy and Spain.

Generated by immunoSEQ multiplex PCR, the TCRdb table keeps only in-frame clones and is missing some. The sample yields 110,000 to 150,000 clones, more than 75% seen once. The receptor was isolated from a woman in her 50s with acute or convalescent COVID-19. Sample: peripheral blood. The chain links TRBV19 to TRBJ2-1; D call uncertain. The CDR3 loop is CASSIILGTYNEQFF. As DNA, the CDR3 is TGTGCCAGTAGTATAATTTTGGGCACCTACAATGAGCAGTTCTTC.